The following is a TCR beta chain sequence with its context. These data belong to a study of blood T cell repertoires in COVID-19. About the study: PBMCs, B-cell-depleted T cells, or T cells were the source of the cDNA or gDNA that made up the material.

Source study methods: Estimation of nucleated cell counts was performed using reference gene primer amplification. Sequencing was performed with immunoSEQ multiplex PCR; in TCRdb, only in-frame clones are kept and a portion is missing. V, J and clone size derive from that table, while D and trimming were established from the DNA sequence. The sample has around 300,000 clones, over 75% seen once. This TCR derives from a human donor in a cohort sampled during active COVID-19. Sequences were obtained from peripheral blood.

CDR3 amino acids: CASKEGARNSPLHF. For the CDR3, the DNA is TGTGCCAGCAAGGAGGGGGCGCGGAATTCACCCCTCCACTTT. The J gene is TRBJ1-6, the V gene TRBV6-5, with 7 bases lining up with TRBD1. The CDR3 totals 14 residues. The junction had 7 bases not matched to a gene; V was cut back by 7 bases and J by 7 bases. Germline V gene data show CDR1 as MNHEY and CDR2 as SVGAGI.